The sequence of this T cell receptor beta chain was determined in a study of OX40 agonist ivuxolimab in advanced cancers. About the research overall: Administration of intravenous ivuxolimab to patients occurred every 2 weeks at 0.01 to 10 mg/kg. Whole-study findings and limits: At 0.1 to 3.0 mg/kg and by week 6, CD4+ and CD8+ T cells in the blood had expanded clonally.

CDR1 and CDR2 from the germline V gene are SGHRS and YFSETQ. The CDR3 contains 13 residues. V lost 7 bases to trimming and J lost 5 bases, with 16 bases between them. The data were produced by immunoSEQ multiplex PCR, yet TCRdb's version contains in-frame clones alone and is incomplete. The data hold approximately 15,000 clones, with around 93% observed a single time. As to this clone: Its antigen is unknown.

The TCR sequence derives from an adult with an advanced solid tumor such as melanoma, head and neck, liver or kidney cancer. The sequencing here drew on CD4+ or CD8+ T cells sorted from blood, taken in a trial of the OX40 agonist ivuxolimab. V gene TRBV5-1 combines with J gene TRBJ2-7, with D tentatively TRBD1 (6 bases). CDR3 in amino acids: CASHREPPDEQYF. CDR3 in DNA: TGCGCCAGCCACAGGGAACCGCCAGACGAGCAGTACTTC.